The 9 T cell receptor beta chains given below trace back to one sample, sequenced in a study of T cells in Graves' hyperthyroidism and ophthalmopathy. RNA transcripts provided the source from which TCR beta CDR3 regions were amplified. TCR CDR3 underwent first-round RT-PCR with the HTBI primer set. Via MiXCR, TCRdb re-called the multiplex PCR reads, giving one row per CDR3 protein. This table has about 610,000 distinct CDR3 sequences, 14% to 15% appearing once. Sample: blood. Receptors were obtained from a woman between 40 and 50 years old with Graves' ophthalmopathy.

This clonotype was seen repeatedly, ten times or more. This rearrangement joins TRBV11-1 to TRBJ2-7; TRBD1 agrees at 10 bases. Looked up from germline, CDR1 is SGHAT and CDR2 is FQDESV (reference sequence). This CDR3 contains 15 residues. Unmatched junction bases numbered 4, after V lost 0 bases and J lost 5 bases. The CDR3 bases are TGTGCCAGCAGCTTAGCGGGGACAGGGGTCCACGAGCAGTACTTC. Translated, it gives CASSLAGTGVHEQYF.

This clonotype appeared many times. This chain joins TRBV4-3 and TRBJ1-2; D not resolved. The CDR3 is 15 amino acids. Trimming stripped 0 bases from V and 0 bases from J, with 8 bases between. Germline V gene lookup returns CDR1 LGHNA and CDR2 YSLEER. CDR3 region: CASSQERRTNYGYTF. DNA for the CDR3: TGCGCCAGCAGCCAAGAGCGCAGGACTAACTATGGCTACACCTTC.

This clonotype was seen ten or more times. The chain recombines TRBV6-2 or TRBV6-3 with TRBJ1-1; D call uncertain. This CDR3 has 15 amino acids. Trimming removed 0 bases from V and 4 bases from J, with 12 bases in between. Germline CDR1 is MNHEY and CDR2 is SVGEGT. The CDR3 DNA is TGTGCCAGCAGTTACTCGAAAGGGTTGATCACTGAAGCTTTCTTT. Its protein is CASSYSKGLITEAFF.

The rearrangement joins TRBV20-1 to TRBJ1-5, with 9 positions matching TRBD1. CDR1 is DFQATT and CDR2 is SNEGSKA in the germline V gene (reference sequence). V gave up 4 bases and J gave up 7 bases; unmatched junction bases: 14. The CDR3 extends over 16 amino acids. CDR3 residues: CSAKKYKQGADQPQHF. CDR3 nucleotides: TGCAGTGCTAAAAAATATAAACAGGGGGCGGACCAGCCCCAGCATTTT.

This clonotype was detected only a few times. The rearrangement joins TRBV29-1 to TRBJ1-5, with a possible D match to TRBD1 (5 bases). The CDR3 covers 13 residues. The germline CDR1 and CDR2 sequences are SQVTM and ANQGSEA. The V end lost 1 base, the J end lost 6 bases, and 10 bases lay between the germline ends. CDR3: CSVEVGTGQPQHF. The CDR3 nucleotides read TGCAGCGTTGAAGTAGGGACCGGTCAGCCCCAGCATTTT.

This rearrangement joins TRBV27 to TRBJ2-2; TRBD2 matches 13 bases. The CDR3 length is 19 residues. V lost 2 bases and J lost 6; bases outside the gene matches: 12. Germline lookup yields CDR1 MNHEY and CDR2 SMNVEV (reference sequence). The CDR3 reads CASSLLGLAGVLFPGELFF. CDR3 DNA: TGTGCCAGCAGTTTACTCGGACTAGCGGGAGTTTTGTTCCCCGGGGAGCTGTTTTTT.

Many counts were recorded for this clonotype. The chain carries TRBV6-2 or TRBV6-3 and TRBJ2-7; D is unresolved. Germline-derived CDR1 and CDR2 are MNHEY and SVGEGT. This CDR3 contains 12 residues. V gave up 5 bases and J gave up 3 bases, with 8 bases separating them. This chain's CDR3 is CASSLTRYEQYF. The CDR3 DNA follows: TGTGCCAGCAGTCTCACCCGCTACGAGCAGTACTTC.

The V call is TRBV5-1, the J call TRBJ1-1; D not certain. From germline, CDR1 is SGHRS and CDR2 YFSETQ. The CDR3 contains 13 residues. V lost 4 bases and J 3 bases, leaving 10 bases between the germline ends. CDR3 sequence (DNA): TGCGCCAGCAGCATGTTAGAGTACACTGAAGCTTTCTTT. Translated: CASSMLEYTEAFF. The full variable domain, rest sourced from reference TRBV5-1 and TRBJ1-1, is KAGVTQTPRYLIKTRGQQVTLSCSPISGHRSVSWYQQTPGQGLQFLFEYFSETQRNKGNFPGRFSGRQFSNSRSEMNVSTLELGDSALYLCASSMLEYTEAFFGQGTRLTVV.

The gene calls are TRBV19 and TRBJ2-4; 8 nucleotides agree with TRBD1. The ends lost 4 bases at V and 0 bases at J; junction bases unmatched: 11. The germline V gene encodes CDR1 LNHDA and CDR2 SQIVND (reference sequence). There are 18 residues in the CDR3. This chain's CDR3 is CASSKSRDRNLAKNIQYF. The CDR3 region has the DNA TGTGCCAGTAGTAAGTCCCGGGACAGGAACCTAGCCAAAAACATTCAGTACTTC.